Shown below are 32 T cell receptor beta chains from a single sample sequenced in a study of cytomegalovirus exposure and HLA in healthy donors. The primer mix had 60 Vbeta and 13 Jbeta primers. This table comes from immunoSEQ multiplex PCR, and its TCRdb copy is limited to in-frame clones, with some not included. Of over 80,000 clones listed, more than 60% were seen once; the top ten hold 16%. Input material: PBMCs. These receptors all stem from a man in his sixties in good health and CMV-seropositive.

J is TRBJ2-5 and V is TRBV29-1; 7 nucleotides agree with TRBD1. The CDR3 runs to 13 residues. With V trimmed by 4 bases and J by 1 base, 3 bases remained unmatched. CDR1 is SQVTM, CDR2 ANQGSEA, per germline. CDR3 bases: TGCAGCGTTGGACAGGGCAGCCAAGAGACCCAGTACTTC. Encoded protein: CSVGQGSQETQYF.

The chain recombines TRBV15 with TRBJ2-5; 9 bases are shared with TRBD2. Near its end, the DNA agrees better with TRBJ2-7, so the J call may be wrong. Germline-derived CDR1 and CDR2 are LNHNV and YYDKDF (reference sequence). The CDR3 length is 18 residues. CDR3 in DNA: TGTGCCACCAGCAGAGTAACCCGACTGGCGGGGGGGCTATACGAGCAGTACTTC. Translated: CATSRVTRLAGGLYEQYF.

V gene TRBV6-6 combines with J gene TRBJ1-2; TRBD1 agrees at 7 bases. Germline loops: CDR1 MNHNY, CDR2 SVGAGI (reference sequence). V dropped 6 bases and J dropped 3; count of bases not matched to a gene: 10. The CDR3 runs 15 residues. CDR3 coding DNA: TGTGCCAGCAGCCAACCCGACAGGGACTACTATGGCTACACCTTC. Its translation: CASSQPDRDYYGYTF.

The rearrangement joins TRBV2 to TRBJ2-3; 15 positions match TRBD2. The germline gives CDR1 SNHLY, CDR2 FYNNEI. The CDR3 consists of 15 residues. The J segment lost 3 bases and the V segment lost 6 bases, leaving 1 base of the junction unmatched. CDR3 amino acids: CASSGTSGGTDTQYF. CDR3 DNA: TGTGCCAGCAGCGGGACTAGCGGGGGGACAGATACGCAGTATTTT. Full variable domain (outside the CDR3, taken from reference TRBV2 and TRBJ2-3): EPEVTQTPSHQVTQMGQEVILRCVPISNHLYFYWYRQILGQKVEFLVSFYNNEISEKSEIFDDQFSVERPDGSNFTLKIRSTKLEDSAMYFCASSGTSGGTDTQYFGPGTRLTVL.

V and J are TRBV6-5 and TRBJ2-5, with TRBD1 matching over 9 bases. The J call may be faulty, since TRBJ2-7 better matches the DNA end. This CDR3 contains 15 residues. In germline, CDR1 is MNHEY, CDR2 SVGAGI. CDR3 bases: TGTGCCAGCACTCCGGACAGGGGCCCCTCCTACGAGCAGTACTTC. Encoded protein: CASTPDRGPSYEQYF.

The V call is TRBV7-9, the J call TRBJ1-1, with 9 nucleotides matching TRBD1. Germline V gives CDR1 SEHNR, CDR2 FQNEAQ (reference sequence). Losses at the gene ends were 5 bases for V and 0 bases for J; bases not matched to a gene: 4. The length of the CDR3 is 15 residues. The chain's CDR3 is CASSRGQGMNTEAFF. In DNA, the CDR3 is TGTGCCAGCAGCAGGGGACAGGGCATGAACACTGAAGCTTTCTTT. The full variable domain, its missing parts supplied by reference TRBV7-9 and TRBJ1-1, is DTGVSQNPRHKITKRGQNVTFRCDPISEHNRLYWYRQTLGQGPEFLTYFQNEAQLEKSRLLSDRFSAERPKGSFSTLEIQRTEQGDSAMYLCASSRGQGMNTEAFFGQGTRLTVV.

The CDR3 spells CASSTPLNYGYTF. The CDR3, as DNA: TGTGCCAGCAGTACTCCGTTAAACTATGGCTACACCTTC. The chain has TRBV2 and TRBJ1-2; D gene uncertain. There are 13 residues in the CDR3. Trimming left V 5 bases short and J 2 bases short, with 9 bases between. Germline V lookup: CDR1 SNHLY, CDR2 FYNNEI. Filled out from reference TRBV2 and TRBJ1-2, the complete variable domain reads EPEVTQTPSHQVTQMGQEVILRCVPISNHLYFYWYRQILGQKVEFLVSFYNNEISEKSEIFDDQFSVERPDGSNFTLKIRSTKLEDSAMYFCASSTPLNYGYTFGSGTRLTVV.

The chain recombines TRBV2 with TRBJ2-7, with 8 bases identical to TRBD2. From germline, CDR1 is SNHLY and CDR2 FYNNEI. The CDR3 extends over 15 amino acids. V was pared by 6 bases and J by 0 bases, with 7 bases of the junction left unmatched. CDR3 nucleotide sequence: TGTGCCAGCAGGAATAGCGGGGTCAGCTCCTACGAGCAGTACTTC. Translated, it gives CASRNSGVSSYEQYF.

The genes are TRBV27 and TRBJ2-7; 7 bases line up with TRBD1. The germline gives CDR1 MNHEY, CDR2 SMNVEV (reference sequence). The length of the CDR3 is 14 residues. V gave up 2 bases and J gave up 7 bases; unmatched junction bases: 8. CDR3 coding DNA: TGTGCCAGCAGTTTAACAAGGGGGCGCGGGGAGCAGTACTTC. It yields the protein CASSLTRGRGEQYF.

This chain links TRBV7-9 with TRBJ2-1, with TRBD1 matching over 9 bases. The CDR3 has 15 amino acids. Germline loops: CDR1 SEHNR, CDR2 FQNEAQ (reference sequence). V lost 4 bases and J lost 14; bases outside the gene matches: 15. CDR3 in DNA: TGTGCCAGCAGCTCGTCCGCGGGGACAGGGCTTGGGAAGTTCTTC. Amino acids: CASSSSAGTGLGKFF.

The chain combines TRBV25-1 with TRBJ1-6, with no clear D. Germline CDR1 and CDR2: MGHDK and SYGVNS. V gave up 6 bases and J gave up 10 bases, with 16 bases separating them. The CDR3 has 14 residues. CDR3: CASRDPGLGSPLHF. In DNA form, the CDR3 reads TGTGCCAGCAGAGATCCTGGACTGGGGTCACCCCTCCACTTT.

This clone was observed a few times. J is TRBJ1-4 and V is TRBV18; unclear D gene. V shed 4 bases and J shed 0 bases, with 6 bases lying between them. CDR1 and CDR2 from the germline V gene are KGHSH and LQKENI. This CDR3 is 14 amino acids long. The CDR3, as DNA: TGTGCCAGCTCACGAGCTCCAACTAATGAAAAACTGTTTTTT. It specifies CASSRAPTNEKLFF.

This sequence joins TRBV11-2 and TRBJ1-4; tentative D call: TRBD1 (6 bases). The CDR3 runs to 15 residues. Germline V CDR1 and CDR2: SGHAT, FQNNGV. The V gene lost 1 base and the J gene lost 10 bases, with 16 bases spanning the gap. CDR3 in amino acids: CASSLVGRGSGKLFF. CDR3 DNA: TGTGCCAGCAGCTTAGTTGGCAGGGGATCGGGAAAACTGTTTTTT.

The CDR3 nucleotides are TGTGCCAGCACCCCGGGACAGGGTTATTATGGCTACACCTTC. This encodes CASTPGQGYYGYTF. The chain couples TRBV25-1 to TRBJ1-2; 9 bases line up with TRBD1. CDR1 and CDR2 from the germline V gene are MGHDK and SYGVNS. The CDR3 loop spans 14 amino acids. Trimming at V came to 7 bases and at J to 5 bases, leaving 8 bases not matched to a gene.

The table lists this clone with a count of one. V is TRBV5-6 and J is TRBJ2-6, with D perhaps matching TRBD1 (6 bases). Germline assignment: CDR1 SGHDT and CDR2 YYEEEE. V was cut by 0 bases and J by 1 base, with 14 bases left in between. This CDR3 contains 18 residues. CDR3 sequence reads: CASSLVPGHISGANVLTF. The CDR3 DNA is TGTGCCAGCAGCTTGGTCCCGGGACATATATCTGGGGCCAACGTCCTGACTTTC.

Only a few counts were recorded for this clone. The J gene is TRBJ1-1, the V gene TRBV4-1; 9 nucleotides line up with TRBD1. J gave up 4 bases and V 4 bases, and 7 bases lay outside the gene matches. This CDR3 is built from 15 residues. CDR1 and CDR2 (germline): MGHRA, YSYEKL. For the CDR3, the DNA is TGCGCCAGCAGCCGTAGGGACAGGGACTCCACTGAAGCTTTCTTT. This codes for CASSRRDRDSTEAFF.

Details on this clone: At one of its ends the junction is not consistent with the germline gene, which may arise from a read error. CDR3 amino acids: CAWSLSYERYF. CDR3 DNA sequence: TGTGCCTGGAGTCTGAGCTACGAGCGGTACTTC. V gene TRBV30 combines with J gene TRBJ2-7; unclear D gene. The CDR3 has 11 residues. The germline CDR1 and CDR2 sequences are GTSNPN and SVGIG (reference sequence).

This chain connects TRBV2 to TRBJ2-3; maybe TRBD2 (7 bases). Trimming cost V 10 bases and J 7 bases, with 24 bases left between them. The germline V gene encodes CDR1 SNHLY and CDR2 FYNNEI. CDR3 length equals 15 residues. The CDR3 DNA sequence: TGTGCCATATATTTGGCGGGGGCAGAGGACTATACGCAGTATTTT. It specifies CAIYLAGAEDYTQYF. The variable domain in full, completed from reference TRBV2 and TRBJ2-3, reads EPEVTQTPSHQVTQMGQEVILRCVPISNHLYFYWYRQILGQKVEFLVSFYNNEISEKSEIFDDQFSVERPDGSNFTLKIRSTKLEDSAMYFCAIYLAGAEDYTQYFGPGTRLTVL.

The V and J genes are TRBV19 and TRBJ1-1; perhaps TRBD1 as D (5 bases). The CDR3 is made up of 16 amino acids. The V end lost 8 bases, the J end lost 0 bases, and 19 bases lay between the germline ends. Per germline, CDR1 LNHDA and CDR2 SQIVND (reference sequence). The CDR3 DNA reads TGTGCCAGTCAAACGGGGCGGACTATTATGAACACTGAAGCTTTCTTT. It yields the protein CASQTGRTIMNTEAFF. The whole variable domain, remainder taken from reference TRBV19 and TRBJ1-1, is DGGITQSPKYLFRKEGQNVTLSCEQNLNHDAMYWYRQDPGQGLRLIYYSQIVNDFQKGDIAEGYSVSREKKESFPLTVTSAQKNPTAFYLCASQTGRTIMNTEAFFGQGTRLTVV.

The chain recombines TRBV6-1 with TRBJ2-5; 9 nucleotides agree with TRBD1. Germline V gives CDR1 MNHNS, CDR2 SASEGT. CDR3 size: 14 residues. The junction had 10 bases not matched to a gene; V was cut back by 6 bases and J by 8 bases. CDR3 DNA sequence: TGTGCCAGCAGGGTGGTGGGACAGGGAGTAACCCAGTACTTC. It specifies CASRVVGQGVTQYF.

This clone was found a few times. The gene calls are TRBV4-1 and TRBJ2-3; 10 bases are shared with TRBD2. The V gene's germline CDR1 is MGHRA and CDR2 YSYEKL. This CDR3 is 18 amino acids long. V dropped 0 bases and J dropped 3; count of bases not matched to a gene: 9. The DNA of the CDR3 is TGCGCCAGCAGCCAAGATGGGCTAGCGGGGGTTGGTACAGATACGCAGTATTTT. Its protein is CASSQDGLAGVGTDTQYF.

CDR3 coding DNA: TGTGCCAGCAGTTCCAGTCCCCCGGGGACTGAAGCTTTCTTT. Translating gives CASSSSPPGTEAFF. The J gene is TRBJ1-1, the V gene TRBV27; the D is unclear. Germline V gene sequence: CDR1 MNHEY, CDR2 SMNVEV (reference sequence). V shed 4 bases and J shed 5 bases, with 14 bases lying between them. This CDR3 has 14 residues.

This clone has more than one count but fewer than ten. The chain carries TRBV6-5 and TRBJ1-2, with TRBD1 as a possible D gene (5 bases). Trimming took 0 bases from V and 7 from J, leaving 6 bases between them. The CDR3 length is 12 residues. Germline loops: CDR1 MNHEY, CDR2 SVGAGI. DNA of the CDR3: TGTGCCAGCAGTTACTCGGGGGGTGGCTACACCTTC. It encodes CASSYSGGGYTF.

V is TRBV4-1 and J is TRBJ1-1; D is unresolved. From germline, CDR1 is MGHRA and CDR2 YSYEKL. Trimming took off 3 bases at V and 1 base at J, with 12 bases between the two ends. This CDR3 has 15 residues. In nucleotides, the CDR3 is TGCGCCAGCAGCCACAGCGTCGGCGGGAACACTGAAGCTTTCTTT. This sequence encodes CASSHSVGGNTEAFF.

The V gene is TRBV28, the J gene TRBJ1-2, with D unclear. From germline, CDR1 is MDHEN and CDR2 SYDVKM. This CDR3 spans 14 amino acids. V shed 6 bases and J shed 2 bases, with 13 bases lying between them. As DNA, the CDR3 is TGTGCCAGCAGCCCTCGGACGGGGAACTATGGCTACACCTTC. As protein: CASSPRTGNYGYTF.

V and J are TRBV5-4 and TRBJ2-1, with 7 bases lining up with TRBD2. Germline V gives CDR1 SGHNT, CDR2 YYREEE (reference sequence). J was trimmed by 4 bases and V by 4 bases; bases with no gene match: 5. The CDR3 is 14 residues long. CDR3 bases: TGTGCCAGCAGCGGAGCGGGGTTGTACAATGAGCAGTTCTTC. It encodes CASSGAGLYNEQFF.

The chain is built from TRBV5-1 and TRBJ2-7, with TRBD1 as a possible D gene (5 bases). V lost 2 bases, J lost 5 bases, and 11 bases lay in between. The CDR3 consists of 13 residues. The germline CDR1 and CDR2 sequences are SGHRS and YFSETQ. CDR3 nucleotides: TGCGCCAGCAGCTTCCCGGACACCAACGAGCAGTACTTC. Protein: CASSFPDTNEQYF.

CDR3 region: CAISERGYNTEAFF. CDR3 DNA sequence: TGTGCCATCAGTGAGAGGGGATACAACACTGAAGCTTTCTTT. This rearrangement joins TRBV10-3 to TRBJ1-1; maybe TRBD1 (5 bases). The CDR3 has 14 amino acids. Germline V CDR1 and CDR2: ENHRY, SYGVKD. The ends were cut back, 2 bases at V and 2 bases at J, with 9 bases in the middle.

This clone was detected once. The J gene is TRBJ2-3, the V gene TRBV7-2; no clear D gene. Germline V CDR1 and CDR2: SGHTA, FQGNSA. The CDR3 loop spans 13 amino acids. V gave up 5 bases and J gave up 4 bases, with 10 bases separating them. CDR3 coding DNA: TGTGCCAGCAGCCGCGGTTGGTCAGATACGCAGTATTTT. This gives the protein CASSRGWSDTQYF.

The sample holds one count of this clone. The chain uses TRBV18 and TRBJ2-7, with 10 positions matching TRBD1. After removal of 3 bases from V and 4 bases from J, the junction contained 3 bases not matched to a gene. The CDR3 is 14 residues long. Germline V lookup: CDR1 KGHSH, CDR2 LQKENI. CDR3 sequence (DNA): TGTGCCAGCTCACCGGGACAGGGGCTATACGAGCAGTACTTC. Protein: CASSPGQGLYEQYF.

This rearrangement joins TRBV18 to TRBJ2-2, with 10 bases aligning to TRBD1. The germline CDR1 and CDR2 sequences are KGHSH and LQKENI. The V and J ends lost 1 base and 7 bases, in that order; junction bases with no gene match: 6. The length of the CDR3 is 16 residues. CDR3 DNA sequence: TGTGCCAGCTCACCACAGCGGGACAGGGGCGACGGGGAGCTGTTTTTT. This encodes CASSPQRDRGDGELFF.

The rearrangement uses TRBV14 and TRBJ2-2, with D possibly TRBD1 on 6 matching bases. The CDR3 is 13 amino acids. Germline lookup yields CDR1 SGHDN and CDR2 FVKESK. V was clipped by 2 bases and J by 9 bases, with 10 bases between them. The chain's CDR3 is CASSQQQGWELFF. DNA for the CDR3: TGTGCCAGCAGCCAACAACAGGGTTGGGAGCTGTTTTTT. Full variable domain (missing parts from reference TRBV14 and TRBJ2-2): EAGVTQFPSHSVIEKGQTVTLRCDPISGHDNLYWYRRVMGKEIKFLLHFVKESKQDESGMPNNRFLAERTGGTYSTLKVQPAELEDSGVYFCASSQQQGWELFFGEGSRLTVL.